These 5 T cell receptor beta chains originate from one sample sequenced in a study of control samples from healthy donors and cancer patients. The assay was immunoSEQ multiplex PCR, and TCRdb's table has in-frame clones only and misses some. This sample has 70,000 to 80,000 clones; approximately 91% occur once, and the top ten carry over 8%. What was sequenced was PBMCs. The receptors were sampled from a woman aged 45 to 65 with colorectal cancer.

The chain joins TRBV23-1 to TRBJ1-1; D gene uncertain. TRBV23-1 has ORF status, its function being uncertain. The ends were cut back, 4 bases at V and 11 bases at J, with 26 bases in the middle. This CDR3 comprises 16 residues. Here the CDR3 reads CASSLHSAGRSGVAFF. As DNA, the CDR3 is TGCGCCAGCAGTCTTCACTCGGCGGGCCGCTCCGGAGTCGCTTTCTTT.

This clone appeared once. J is TRBJ2-1 and V is TRBV6-1; D remains ambiguous. V was clipped by 1 base and J by 7 bases, with 14 bases between them. This CDR3 has 15 amino acids. Germline CDR1 MNHNS, CDR2 SASEGT. The CDR3 protein is CASSEGVAGRNEQFF. CDR3 coding DNA: TGTGCCAGCAGTGAAGGGGTCGCAGGAAGGAATGAGCAGTTCTTC.

A note on this clone: Other nucleotide sequences in the sample specify the same CDR3. The chain uses TRBV10-3 and TRBJ2-1, with D possibly called TRBD1 or TRBD2 (5 bases each). V lost 2 bases and J 1 base, leaving 6 bases between the germline ends. CDR3 size: 14 residues. Germline CDR1 is ENHRY and CDR2 is SYGVKD. The CDR3 sequence: CAISEGGSYNEQFF. Here the CDR3 DNA reads TGTGCCATCAGTGAGGGGGGATCCTACAATGAGCAGTTCTTC.

V usage is TRBV7-3 and J usage is TRBJ2-1; D might be TRBD1 or TRBD2, each matching 5 bases. The CDR3 has 12 amino acids. Germline V gene sequence: CDR1 SGHTA, CDR2 FQGTGA. V shed 4 bases and J shed 10 bases, with 11 bases lying between them. CDR3 DNA sequence: TGTGCCAGCAGCTCCACGGGGCAGGAGCAGTTCTTC. This sequence encodes CASSSTGQEQFF.

V and J are TRBV15 and TRBJ1-1; D unclear. The CDR3 contains 15 residues. The V gene's germline CDR1 is LNHNV and CDR2 YYDKDF (reference sequence). Trimming shortened V by 1 base and J by 0 bases, and 9 bases separated the two germline ends. The CDR3 DNA follows: TGTGCCACCAGCAGAGGGCCGAGAATGAACACTGAAGCTTTCTTT. Its protein product is CATSRGPRMNTEAFF.